Included here is one T cell receptor beta chain sequence, with context. Germline-derived CDR1 and CDR2 are MNHEY and SVGEGT. The V and J ends lost 0 bases and 0 bases respectively, with 13 bases between them. The CDR3 contains 17 residues. The data belong to a study of blood T cell repertoires in COVID-19. About the research overall: The samples span acute and convalescent COVID-19 from the United States, Italy and Spain.

In the authors' workflow: Researchers report that nucleated cell counts were estimated from reference gene primer amplification. Data came from immunoSEQ multiplex PCR; TCRdb stores just in-frame clones and leaves some out. D and trimming come from the DNA, and the V and J calls and clone size come from that table. The table has approximately 37,000 clones, about 85% seen once. The origin of this receptor is a man in his fifties or sixties in a cohort sampled during active COVID-19. The chain links TRBV6-2 or TRBV6-3 to TRBJ2-3; D unresolved. What was sequenced was peripheral blood. CDR3 amino acids: CASSYSKAPTSTDTQYF. In DNA form, the CDR3 reads TGTGCCAGCAGTTACTCGAAGGCGCCGACTAGCACAGATACGCAGTATTTT.